The 23 T cell receptor beta chains presented below share a single source sample, sequenced in a study of regulatory T cells in long-lasting Graves disease. Regarding time point: newly diagnosed GD, antithyroid drugs for less than 3 months. There was RNA extracted from PBMCs, and the TCR library was made from it. Investigators prepared the TCR beta libraries by applying iRepertoire HTBI primers and Arm-PCR of CDR3 regions. TCRdb reprocessed the multiplex PCR reads via MiXCR and lists one record per CDR3 protein. Of 400,000 to 550,000 distinct CDR3 sequences detected, about 15% appear once; the ten largest clones hold roughly a sixth. These same data were also listed under a study on T cells in Graves' hyperthyroidism and ophthalmopathy.

The sequencing used peripheral blood mononuclear cells (PBMCs), collected at new diagnosis, from a patient treated with antithyroid drugs. These receptors originate from a woman aged 30 to 39 with Graves disease.

This clonotype was detected only a few times. This could be a read error, since a much larger clone is one nucleotide away. The V call is TRBV6-1, the J call TRBJ2-1; D is unresolved. Germline CDR1 reads MNHNS; CDR2 reads SASEGT. The CDR3 extends over 12 amino acids. The CDR3 protein is CASSGLYNGQFF. The CDR3 DNA reads as TGTGCCAGCAGTGGCCTCTACAATGGGCAGTTCTTC.

This clonotype was seen ten or more times. V and J are TRBV5-1 and TRBJ2-3; D tentatively fits TRBD1 or TRBD2 (5 bases each). The CDR3 has 15 residues. Trimming shortened V by 6 bases and J by 5 bases, and 19 bases separated the two germline ends. The germline V gene has CDR1 SGHRS and CDR2 YFSETQ. DNA for the CDR3: TGCGCCAGCATTGAGAGGGGAAACGGGAAAGATACGCAGTATTTT. Its protein product is CASIERGNGKDTQYF.

This clonotype was detected a few times. This chain uses TRBV6-1 with TRBJ1-4, with 8 bases identical to TRBD1. The germline gives CDR1 MNHNS, CDR2 SASEGT. The trim removed 6 bases at V and 5 bases at J, leaving 8 bases unmatched. This CDR3 is 15 amino acids long. The CDR3 loop reads CASSDDRGANEKLFF. The CDR3 region has the DNA TGTGCCAGCAGCGACGACAGGGGTGCCAATGAAAAACTGTTTTTT.

This clonotype was recorded a few times. The chain links TRBV7-9 to TRBJ1-5, with D perhaps TRBD1 (5 bases). V shed 3 bases and J shed 7 bases, with 10 bases lying between them. The CDR3 contains 13 residues. Germline V CDR1 and CDR2: SEHNR, FQNEAQ (reference sequence). The CDR3 region is CASSLTETQPQHF. Written as DNA, the CDR3 is TGTGCCAGCAGCTTGACAGAGACACAGCCCCAGCATTTT.

The chain recombines TRBV20-1 with TRBJ1-5, with a tentative D call TRBD1 (6 bases). V lost 6 bases, J lost 7 bases, and 22 bases lay in between. Germline-derived CDR1 and CDR2 are DFQATT and SNEGSKA (reference sequence). This CDR3 contains 15 residues. This chain's CDR3 is CSAKSTVGGEQPQHF. CDR3 in DNA: TGCAGTGCCAAGAGTACAGTGGGGGGCGAGCAGCCCCAGCATTTT.

This clonotype was counted a few times. J is TRBJ2-1 and V is TRBV20-1; 10 bases are shared with TRBD1. The CDR3 covers 15 residues. Germline trimming cut 0 bases from V and 4 bases from J; bases unmatched to any gene: 3. The germline V gene has CDR1 DFQATT and CDR2 SNEGSKA (reference sequence). The CDR3 loop reads CSAREPGQGYNEQFF. The CDR3 DNA sequence: TGCAGTGCTAGAGAACCGGGACAGGGGTACAATGAGCAGTTCTTC.

This chain uses TRBV24-1 with TRBJ1-4; 9 bases align to TRBD1. Germline loops: CDR1 KGHDR, CDR2 SFDVKD. Trimming cost V 3 bases and J 7 bases; bases outside gene matches: 5. The CDR3 extends over 15 amino acids. CDR3 nucleotide sequence: TGTGCCACCAGTGATCCGGACAGGGGAGGTGAAAAACTGTTTTTT. It codes for CATSDPDRGGEKLFF.

Details on this clonotype: One base away lies a much larger clone, so this may be a sequencing read error. This rearrangement joins TRBV6-2 or TRBV6-3 to TRBJ1-1; D is unresolved. CDR3 length: 13 residues. CDR1 is MNHEY and CDR2 is SVGEGT in the germline V gene. CDR3 in amino acids: CASIPAMNAEAFF. CDR3 sequence (DNA): TGTGCCAGCATTCCAGCAATGAACGCTGAAGCTTTCTTT.

Comments on this clonotype: One junction end does not reproduce the germline sequence, and a read error may be involved. The chain recombines TRBV5-4 with TRBJ2-4; 7 nucleotides align to TRBD1. The CDR3 loop spans 16 amino acids. CDR1 is SGHNT and CDR2 is YYREEE in the germline V gene (reference sequence). CDR3 coding DNA: TGCGCCAGCAGCCAGGGACAGCCTTTAGCCAAAAACATTCAGTACTTC. This codes for CASSQGQPLAKNIQYF.

V gene TRBV5-1 combines with J gene TRBJ2-7; 8 bases fit TRBD2. CDR3 length equals 16 residues. Germline V lookup: CDR1 SGHRS, CDR2 YFSETQ. With V trimmed by 0 bases and J by 0 bases, 5 bases remained unmatched. This CDR3 is CASSLAGGSGSYEQYF. In nucleotides, the CDR3 is TGCGCCAGCAGCTTGGCGGGAGGGTCGGGCTCCTACGAGCAGTACTTC.

The V call is TRBV30, the J call TRBJ1-4; D is perhaps TRBD1 (5 bases). The germline V gene has CDR1 GTSNPN and CDR2 SVGIG (reference sequence). The CDR3 consists of 15 residues. V shed 7 bases and J shed 4 bases, with 19 bases lying between them. The CDR3 DNA reads TGTGCCTTAAGCATCTCCCGACAGAGTAATGAAAAACTGTTTTTT. Protein: CALSISRQSNEKLFF.

In this sample, this clonotype turned up a few times. The chain joins TRBV6-5 to TRBJ2-2; TRBD2 matches at 10 bases. With 4 bases clipped from V and 13 bases from J, the junction kept 6 bases outside the gene matches. The CDR3 length is 13 residues. The germline V gene has CDR1 MNHEY and CDR2 SVGAGI. CDR3 bases: TGTGCCAGCAGTTCCTCTAGCGGGGGTGGGCTGTTTTTT. Residues: CASSSSSGGGLFF.

V is TRBV6-4 and J is TRBJ2-2; TRBD2 agrees at 12 bases. Germline V gene lookup returns CDR1 MRHNA and CDR2 SNTAGT. The CDR3 is 16 residues long. V shed 5 bases and J 1 base; nucleotides not matched to a gene: 2. For the CDR3, the DNA is TGTGCCAGCAGTTGGACTAGCGGGGTGAACACCGGGGAGCTGTTTTTT. Protein: CASSWTSGVNTGELFF.

This clonotype appeared many times. The rearrangement uses TRBV27 and TRBJ2-7; maybe TRBD1 (6 bases). V was pared by 5 bases and J by 3 bases, with 17 bases between. The germline gives CDR1 MNHEY, CDR2 SMNVEV (reference sequence). CDR3 size: 15 residues. The CDR3 sequence: CASSTTRDTFYEQYF. As DNA, the CDR3 is TGTGCCAGCAGTACTACTCGGGACACTTTCTACGAGCAGTACTTC.

This clonotype was detected ten times or more. The gene calls are TRBV27 and TRBJ2-6; 7 nucleotides align to TRBD1. V lost 9 bases, J lost 0 bases, and 14 bases stayed unmatched. The CDR3 sequence is 18 residues long. Germline V lookup: CDR1 MNHEY, CDR2 SMNVEV (reference sequence). The CDR3 DNA sequence: TGTGCCAGTTATTCGCCGACAGGGCTAATCTCTGGGGCCAACGTCCTGACTTTC. Its protein is CASYSPTGLISGANVLTF.

This clonotype was seen many times. The CDR3 spells CASSVANGISDTQYF. Written as DNA, the CDR3 is TGTGCCAGCAGCGTAGCTAACGGCATTTCAGATACGCAGTATTTT. This chain links TRBV9 with TRBJ2-3; D is unresolved. CDR3 length equals 15 residues. V gave up 0 bases and J gave up 4 bases, with 12 bases separating them. Germline lookup yields CDR1 SGDLS and CDR2 YYNGEE.

This clonotype was observed at least ten times. J is TRBJ2-7 and V is TRBV2, with 10 bases that match TRBD1. The germline CDR1 and CDR2 sequences are SNHLY and FYNNEI. The CDR3 runs to 14 residues. Germline trimming cut 4 bases from V and 6 bases from J; bases unmatched to any gene: 6. The CDR3 DNA follows: TGTGCCAGCAGTGCTTCGGGACAGGGGATCGAGCAGTACTTC. Amino acids: CASSASGQGIEQYF.

This clonotype was recorded at least ten times. V and J are TRBV11-2 and TRBJ1-1; the D gene is possibly TRBD1 (6 bases). V lost 1 base, J lost 0 bases, and 15 bases lay in between. The germline V gene has CDR1 SGHAT and CDR2 FQNNGV. This CDR3 contains 17 residues. CDR3 protein: CASSLGRGGRMNTEAFF. The CDR3, as DNA: TGTGCCAGCAGCTTAGGCCGGGGGGGCAGGATGAACACTGAAGCTTTCTTT.

V and J are TRBV5-1 and TRBJ2-2; TRBD1 agrees at 8 bases. V was pared by 4 bases and J by 7 bases, with 15 bases of the junction left unmatched. CDR1 and CDR2 (germline): SGHRS, YFSETQ. This CDR3 has 17 residues. CDR3 in DNA: TGCGCCAGCAGCCCCGGGACAGGAACCGTCACTCTCGGGGAGCTGTTTTTT. Its protein is CASSPGTGTVTLGELFF.

This clonotype was counted at least ten times. The V call is TRBV9, the J call TRBJ2-5; no clear D gene. The ends were cut back, 0 bases at V and 5 bases at J, with 11 bases in the middle. This CDR3 comprises 14 residues. Germline-derived CDR1 and CDR2 are SGDLS and YYNGEE. As DNA, the CDR3 is TGTGCCAGCAGCGTAGAGGGCCTACAGGAGACCCAGTACTTC. Its translation is CASSVEGLQETQYF. Combining the CDR3 with reference TRBV9 and TRBJ2-5 gives the whole variable domain DSGVTQTPKHLITATGQRVTLRCSPRSGDLSVYWYQQSLDQGLQFLIQYYNGEERAKGNILERFSAQQFPDLHSELNLSSLELGDSALYFCASSVEGLQETQYFGPGTRLLVL.

This clonotype was detected many times. This rearrangement joins TRBV5-1 to TRBJ2-1; the D gene is possibly TRBD1 (6 bases). Germline-derived CDR1 and CDR2 are SGHRS and YFSETQ. This CDR3 contains 15 residues. Between the trimmed V and J ends, which lost 3 bases and 4 bases, there was a span of 14 bases. The CDR3 sequence is CASSWTGTTYNEQFF. Written as DNA, the CDR3 is TGCGCCAGCAGCTGGACCGGGACAACTTACAATGAGCAGTTCTTC.

This clonotype was seen only a few times. This chain links TRBV3-1 with TRBJ2-4; TRBD2 agrees at 7 bases. The CDR3 loop spans 16 amino acids. Looked up from germline, CDR1 is LGHDT and CDR2 is YNNKEL (reference sequence). Germline trimming cut 3 bases from V and 1 base from J; bases unmatched to any gene: 6. CDR3 coding DNA: TGTGCCAGCAGCCATTGGGCGGGGGTGGCCAAAAACATTCAGTACTTC. Its protein product is CASSHWAGVAKNIQYF.

Comment on this clonotype: This is likely an artifact of a read error, given a far larger clone one base away. The genes are TRBV20-1 and TRBJ2-3, with 11 nucleotides matching TRBD2. The DNA end lines up better with TRBJ2-1; the J call may be wrong. CDR3 size: 15 residues. Germline V gives CDR1 DFQATT, CDR2 SNEGSKA (reference sequence). As DNA, the CDR3 is TGCAGTGCTAGGACACTAGCGGGAGATTCAAATGGGCAGTTCTTC. Protein product: CSARTLAGDSNGQFF.